This T cell receptor (beta chain) emerged from a study of blood T cells in healthy people across ages. The V gene end was trimmed by 1 base and the J gene end by 5 bases; junction bases not matched to a gene: 3. Germline assignment: CDR1 SGHRS and CDR2 YFSETQ. The CDR3 is 14 amino acids. Through a sample-barcoded 5' primer and a J-beta primer mix, a second PCR was run for roughly 6 to 12 cycles. TCRdb used MiXCR to reprocess the 5' RACE reads, holding one entry per CDR3 protein. The repertoire holds 910,000 or so distinct CDR3 sequences, roughly 50% seen once, with about 22% in the top ten. This rearrangement joins TRBV5-1 to TRBJ2-5; 9 bases match TRBD2. This sequence originates from a woman aged 55-69 years in good health. Sample: blood. CDR3 nucleotides: TGCGCCAGCAGCTTGTTAGGACTAGCGGAGACCCAGTACTTC. This translates into CASSLLGLAETQYF.